This is a list of T cell receptor beta chains from one sample in a study of post-analysis software for immune sequencing data. TCRdb ran MiXCR on the PCR reads and lists one entry per CDR3 protein. The data contain about 200,000 distinct CDR3 sequences, 29% of them singletons. Sequenced: blood. The receptors here all came from a girl aged 2-17 years with multiple sclerosis. The CDR3 runs from the conserved cysteine through the conserved F or W. Fields, in order: J gene, clone size, V gene, CDR3 protein. Only part of the rows carry a size: once, few, many, or a class if the clone is expanded.

j_call: TRBJ2-5; clone_size: few; v_call: TRBV20-1; cdr3_aa: CSARPAGGHETQYF
j_call: TRBJ2-1; clone_size: -; v_call: TRBV7-2; cdr3_aa: CASSPVGLAGGNEQFF
j_call: TRBJ1-1; clone_size: few; v_call: TRBV9; cdr3_aa: CASSADRVNTEAFF
j_call: TRBJ2-1; clone_size: -; v_call: TRBV13; cdr3_aa: CASSLEGVGGGHPNEQFF
j_call: TRBJ1-2; clone_size: many; v_call: TRBV27; cdr3_aa: CASSPRGRNYGYTF
j_call: TRBJ1-1; clone_size: -; v_call: TRBV29-1; cdr3_aa: CSVVTGNTEAFF
j_call: TRBJ2-1; clone_size: many; v_call: TRBV28; cdr3_aa: CASTLDRVDNEQFF
j_call: TRBJ2-7; clone_size: -; v_call: TRBV6-2/TRBV6-3; cdr3_aa: CASDSPGLTSYEQYF
j_call: TRBJ2-3; clone_size: -; v_call: TRBV5-1; cdr3_aa: CASSAAGTSSTDTQYF
j_call: TRBJ2-1; clone_size: many; v_call: TRBV5-6; cdr3_aa: CASSSRLAGVRGEQFF
j_call: TRBJ2-1; clone_size: few; v_call: TRBV5-1; cdr3_aa: CASATSGERYNEQFF
j_call: TRBJ2-7; clone_size: many; v_call: TRBV20-1; cdr3_aa: CSAPQAGLPYEQYF
j_call: TRBJ1-1; clone_size: many; v_call: TRBV5-1; cdr3_aa: CASSLDTEAFF
j_call: TRBJ2-1; clone_size: few; v_call: TRBV30; cdr3_aa: CAWSVLGSQSHEQFF
j_call: TRBJ2-1; clone_size: -; v_call: TRBV3-1; cdr3_aa: CASSQVEAGGREQFF
j_call: TRBJ1-4; clone_size: -; v_call: TRBV7-9; cdr3_aa: CASSPQSAEKLFF
j_call: TRBJ1-4; clone_size: many; v_call: TRBV5-5; cdr3_aa: CASSLLGRGNEKLFF
j_call: TRBJ1-1; clone_size: -; v_call: TRBV11-2; cdr3_aa: CASSPPLIQGRAFF
j_call: TRBJ2-7; clone_size: -; v_call: TRBV7-9; cdr3_aa: CASSSDEQYF
j_call: TRBJ2-1; clone_size: many; v_call: TRBV12-3/TRBV12-4; cdr3_aa: CASRTSGGQGVNEQFF
j_call: TRBJ2-3; clone_size: few; v_call: TRBV6-1; cdr3_aa: CASSDPGQGATDTQYF
j_call: TRBJ2-1; clone_size: few; v_call: TRBV12-3/TRBV12-4; cdr3_aa: CASSLSVYAHEQFF
j_call: TRBJ2-7; clone_size: many; v_call: TRBV5-1; cdr3_aa: CASSSGTSGYEQYF
j_call: TRBJ1-3; clone_size: -; v_call: TRBV20-1; cdr3_aa: CSALVGGSGNTIYF
j_call: TRBJ1-1; clone_size: few; v_call: TRBV5-1; cdr3_aa: CASSFAGSGGTEAFF
j_call: TRBJ2-5; clone_size: -; v_call: TRBV12-3/TRBV12-4; cdr3_aa: CASKRDSPSPGEETQYF
j_call: TRBJ2-6; clone_size: many; v_call: TRBV5-1; cdr3_aa: CASSFDSGANVLTF
j_call: TRBJ1-1; clone_size: many; v_call: TRBV15; cdr3_aa: CATSRGLQGGVTEAFF
j_call: TRBJ1-2; clone_size: -; v_call: TRBV20-1; cdr3_aa: CSAWDFNYGYTF
j_call: TRBJ2-3; clone_size: many; v_call: TRBV5-1; cdr3_aa: CASSLLSGDTQYF
j_call: TRBJ2-1; clone_size: -; v_call: TRBV7-9; cdr3_aa: CASIGTGEVSGYNEQFF
j_call: TRBJ1-1; clone_size: -; v_call: TRBV5-6; cdr3_aa: CASKSWTGLTEAFF
j_call: TRBJ1-1; clone_size: -; v_call: TRBV5-1; cdr3_aa: CASSLRAPTEAFF
j_call: -; clone_size: -; v_call: TRBV5-1; cdr3_aa: CASSPQGGSYNEQYF
j_call: TRBJ1-2; clone_size: many; v_call: TRBV6-5; cdr3_aa: CASSYSPRGRGYGYTF
j_call: TRBJ2-3; clone_size: few; v_call: TRBV6-6; cdr3_aa: CASTRGRRGRDTQYF
j_call: TRBJ2-3; clone_size: once; v_call: TRBV15; cdr3_aa: CVTSRDRRAGATDTQYF
j_call: TRBJ1-4; clone_size: few; v_call: TRBV6-5; cdr3_aa: CASSSPQGRGEKLFF
j_call: TRBJ2-1; clone_size: -; v_call: TRBV12-3/TRBV12-4; cdr3_aa: CASSTVVETQFF
j_call: TRBJ1-6; clone_size: many; v_call: TRBV20-1; cdr3_aa: CSANDRVPSNSPLHF
j_call: TRBJ2-2; clone_size: -; v_call: TRBV13; cdr3_aa: CASSAGDSTGELFF
j_call: TRBJ2-1; clone_size: many; v_call: TRBV20-1; cdr3_aa: CSASNPRSYNEQFF
j_call: TRBJ1-1; clone_size: -; v_call: TRBV11-2; cdr3_aa: CASSLGWVMGTPNTEAFF
j_call: TRBJ1-2; clone_size: few; v_call: TRBV11-1; cdr3_aa: CASSLPGLYGYTF
j_call: TRBJ1-6; clone_size: -; v_call: TRBV12-5; cdr3_aa: CASAHTSSYNSPLHF
j_call: TRBJ2-2; clone_size: few; v_call: TRBV29-1; cdr3_aa: CSVEGTGTGETGELFF
j_call: TRBJ1-2; clone_size: -; v_call: TRBV6-6; cdr3_aa: CASSGDRTGMGYGYTF
j_call: TRBJ1-3; clone_size: -; v_call: TRBV29-1; cdr3_aa: CSVQWTVGNTIYF
j_call: TRBJ2-6; clone_size: -; v_call: TRBV12-3/TRBV12-4; cdr3_aa: CASSFGGSGANVLTF
j_call: TRBJ2-3; clone_size: many; v_call: TRBV5-6; cdr3_aa: CASRTRGASTDTQYF
j_call: TRBJ2-1; clone_size: many; v_call: TRBV6-4; cdr3_aa: CASSWGGSSYNEQFF
j_call: TRBJ2-3; clone_size: -; v_call: TRBV20-1; cdr3_aa: CSAPFGLAGTDTQYF
j_call: TRBJ2-3; clone_size: few; v_call: TRBV20-1; cdr3_aa: CSASPTSGGQYF
j_call: TRBJ1-6; clone_size: many; v_call: TRBV28; cdr3_aa: CASSLGQLYNSPLHF
j_call: TRBJ2-7; clone_size: many; v_call: TRBV28; cdr3_aa: CASSPWGGEQYF
j_call: TRBJ2-1; clone_size: -; v_call: TRBV14; cdr3_aa: CASSQEKRTAHNEQFF